The rows below give T cell receptor beta chains drawn from one sample of a study of T cells in Graves' hyperthyroidism and ophthalmopathy. TCRdb ran MiXCR on the multiplex PCR reads and lists one entry per CDR3 protein. Of 490,000 or so distinct CDR3 sequences in the sample, about 20% were seen once. The sequenced sample consisted of blood. The receptors were sampled from a woman in her 70s with Graves' ophthalmopathy. The CDR3 runs from the conserved cysteine through the conserved F or W. D genes are given only for firm matches. Expanded clones are given a class, and other clones once, few, many or no size at all.

v_call	j_call	clone_size	d_call	cdr3_aa	cdr3_nt
TRBV4-3	TRBJ2-4	NA	NA	CASSLHAPAKNIQYF	TGCGCCAGCAGCCTCCACGCCCCCGCCAAAAACATTCAGTACTTC
TRBV19	TRBJ1-3	NA	NA	CATSPGRRSGNTIYF	TGTGCCACCTCCCCCGGACGTCGCTCTGGAAACACCATATATTTT
TRBV6-1	TRBJ2-7	NA	NA	CASSPKFIGEQYF	TGTGCCAGCAGTCCGAAATTCATTGGAGAGCAGTACTTC
TRBV2	TRBJ2-1	many	NA	CASSNSAGGYNEQFF	TGTGCCAGCAGTAACTCTGCCGGGGGTTACAATGAGCAGTTCTTC
TRBV30	TRBJ1-4	NA	TRBD1	CAWDRGPREKLFF	TGTGCCTGGGACAGGGGGCCTCGGGAAAAACTGTTTTTT
TRBV2	TRBJ2-3	many	TRBD2	CASRPSGIPRADTQYF	TGTGCCAGCAGACCTAGCGGGATCCCCAGGGCGGATACGCAGTATTTT
TRBV5-1	TRBJ1-1	few	NA	CASSLYGAEAFF	TGCGCCAGCAGCTTGTACGGGGCTGAAGCTTTCTTT
TRBV30	TRBJ1-2	few	NA	CAWQSYRHTF	TGTGCCTGGCAGTCGTACCGGCACACCTTC
TRBV6-2/TRBV6-3	TRBJ2-7	NA	TRBD2	CASSHGTSGSLYEQYF	TGTGCCAGCAGCCACGGGACTAGCGGGAGTCTCTACGAGCAGTACTTC
TRBV12-3/TRBV12-4	TRBJ1-1	few	TRBD1	CASSPRTGGASEAFF	TGTGCCAGCAGTCCCCGGACAGGGGGCGCGTCTGAAGCTTTCTTT
TRBV5-5	TRBJ1-2	few	NA	CASSSTGPARGYTF	TGTGCCAGCAGCTCCACAGGGCCCGCTCGTGGCTACACCTTC
TRBV29-1	TRBJ1-1	few	TRBD1	CSVEWTGDTEAFF	TGCAGCGTTGAATGGACAGGGGACACTGAAGCTTTCTTT
TRBV2	TRBJ2-5	few	NA	CASSVTRLETQYF	TGTGCCAGCAGTGTAACTAGACTCGAGACCCAGTACTTC
TRBV12-3/TRBV12-4	TRBJ2-2	NA	TRBD1	CASSPLQGTGELFF	TGTGCCAGCTCACCACTACAGGGGACCGGGGAGCTGTTTTTT
TRBV4-1	TRBJ1-5	NA	NA	CASSQMTDSNQPQHF	TGCGCCAGCAGCCAAATGACGGATAGCAATCAGCCCCAGCATTTT
TRBV19	TRBJ2-2	few	TRBD1	CASSNGQGGELFF	TGTGCCAGTAGTAACGGACAGGGAGGGGAGCTGTTTTTT
TRBV19	TRBJ2-3	NA	NA	CASSILQDETDTQYF	TGTGCCAGTAGTATATTGCAGGATGAGACAGATACGCAGTATTTT
TRBV2	TRBJ2-1	many	NA	CASKGTVRGHEQFF	TGTGCCAGCAAGGGAACGGTCAGGGGACACGAGCAGTTCTTC
TRBV7-9	TRBJ2-5	NA	NA	CASSLKDPQYF	TGTGCCAGCAGCTTAAAAGACCCCCAGTACTTC
TRBV10-2	TRBJ1-1	few	NA	CASSDMIGTEAFF	TGCGCCAGCAGTGATATGATAGGCACTGAAGCTTTCTTT
TRBV6-1	TRBJ1-1	NA	NA	CASSYWDGSEIKAFF	TGTGCCAGCAGTTATTGGGACGGATCGGAGATTAAAGCTTTCTTT
TRBV20-1	TRBJ2-3	once	TRBD1	CSAPNPLQGRGTDTQYF	TGCAGTGCCCCCAACCCCCTACAGGGGAGAGGCACAGATACGCAGTATTTT
TRBV7-2	TRBJ2-2	many	TRBD2	CASSLGSGGRTGELFF	TGTGCCAGCAGCTTAGGTTCGGGAGGGAGGACCGGGGAGCTGTTTTTT
TRBV7-9	TRBJ1-1	NA	NA	CASRNSGENTEAFF	TGTGCCAGCAGGAATTCAGGGGAGAACACTGAAGCTTTCTTT
TRBV15	TRBJ2-3	NA	TRBD1	CATSKTGGNTDTQYF	TGTGCCACCAGCAAAACAGGGGGGAACACAGATACGCAGTATTTT
TRBV19	TRBJ1-6	few	TRBD1	CASSPRTGLSNSPLHF	TGTGCCAGTAGTCCCCGGACAGGTCTAAGTAATTCACCCCTCCACTTT
TRBV12-3/TRBV12-4	TRBJ2-2	few	NA	CASTYIGELFF	TGTGCCAGCACCTATATCGGGGAGCTGTTTTTT
TRBV5-6	TRBJ1-2	NA	TRBD1	CASSTTGAEGYTF	TGTGCCAGCAGCACCACAGGGGCGGAGGGCTACACCTTC
TRBV3-1	TRBJ1-1	many	NA	CASSSQGKDTEAFF	TGTGCCAGCAGCTCCCAGGGGAAGGACACTGAAGCTTTCTTT
TRBV2	TRBJ2-5	many	NA	CASSLKQLTQYF	TGTGCCAGCAGTTTGAAACAGCTGACCCAGTACTTC
TRBV28	TRBJ2-7	many	NA	CASSPAGAHYEQYF	TGTGCCAGCAGTCCGGCGGGGGCCCACTACGAGCAGTACTTC
TRBV4-3	TRBJ1-4	NA	NA	CASSQVYRVYTATTNEKLFF	TGCGCCAGCAGCCAAGTGTACCGCGTTTACACCGCCACAACTAATGAAAAACTGTTTTTT
TRBV19	TRBJ2-1	NA	NA	CASSADPLGRNNEQFF	TGTGCCAGTAGTGCCGACCCACTGGGACGGAATAATGAGCAGTTCTTC
TRBV20-1	TRBJ2-3	many	TRBD1	CSVTKGASTDTQYF	TGCAGTGTGACGAAGGGGGCAAGCACAGATACGCAGTATTTT
TRBV10-1	TRBJ1-1	many	TRBD1	CASSRTGSEAFF	TGCGCCAGCAGTCGGACAGGGAGTGAAGCTTTCTTT
TRBV10-3	TRBJ2-1	NA	TRBD2	CAISAEMGLASNEQFF	TGTGCCATCAGTGCCGAAATGGGACTAGCGAGCAATGAGCAGTTCTTC
TRBV6-1	TRBJ2-2	few	TRBD1	CASSGFWTGGNTGELFF	TGTGCCAGCAGTGGGTTTTGGACAGGGGGGAACACCGGGGAGCTGTTTTTT
TRBV7-2	TRBJ1-6	few	NA	CASRNSGPYNSPLHF	TGTGCCAGCAGAAATTCCGGGCCTTATAATTCACCCCTCCACTTT
TRBV6-5	TRBJ2-7	many	TRBD1	CASSYDRTGTYEQYF	TGTGCCAGCAGTTATGACCGGACAGGGACCTACGAGCAGTACTTC
TRBV20-1	TRBJ2-7	NA	TRBD2	CSATWTSGYEQYF	TGCAGTGCTACGTGGACTAGCGGATACGAGCAGTACTTC
TRBV7-9	TRBJ2-3	few	NA	CASSYVGADTQYF	TGTGCCAGCAGCTATGTCGGTGCAGATACGCAGTATTTT
TRBV28	TRBJ1-4	NA	NA	CASSLRLGADAGGEKLFF	TGTGCCAGCAGTTTAAGGCTTGGGGCGGATGCAGGAGGGGAAAAACTGTTTTTT
TRBV12-3/TRBV12-4	TRBJ2-2	NA	NA	CASREGWELFF	TGTGCCAGCAGGGAAGGCTGGGAGCTGTTTTTT